This T cell receptor (beta chain) was profiled in a study of T cell repertoires in cytomegalovirus infection. The CDR3 has 15 amino acids. CDR1 is SGHTA, CDR2 FQGTGA, per germline. After removal of 4 bases from V and 4 bases from J, the junction contained 6 bases not matched to a gene. This clonotype was counted many times. Its antigen is unidentified. TCRdb reprocessed the reads with MiXCR, giving one entry per CDR3 protein. The sample records approximately 340,000 distinct CDR3 sequences, about 28% being singletons. The receptor was derived from a human donor in good health (CMV status not recorded). Some clones in this sample may be carry-over from other donors' samples. The chain combines TRBV7-3 with TRBJ2-1, with TRBD1 identical over 8 bases. The source was cultured PBMCs, collected from culture after CMV antigen stimulation. CDR3 sequence: CASSSGTGRYNEQFF. DNA for the CDR3: TGTGCCAGCAGCTCCGGGACAGGCAGGTACAATGAGCAGTTCTTC.